A few counts support the clone carrying this TCR beta chain. The sample is drawn from a study of T cells after yellow fever vaccination. TCRdb re-called the 5' RACE reads with MiXCR, one entry per CDR3 protein. The top ten hold roughly 16% of the sample, which has 450,000 to 550,000 distinct CDR3 sequences, 21% seen once. V was pared by 0 bases and J by 3 bases, with 11 bases between. In germline, CDR1 is LGHNA, CDR2 YNFKEQ. There are 16 residues in the CDR3. Sequenced here: PBMCs, sampled roughly 20 days after the first yellow fever vaccination. The chain carries TRBV4-2 and TRBJ2-2; D tentatively fits TRBD1 or TRBD2 (5 bases each). The TCR was taken from a man aged 18 to 29 who received the YFV17D yellow fever vaccine. CDR3 protein: CASSQDFGDHTGELFF. The CDR3 bases are TGTGCCAGCAGCCAAGATTTCGGGGACCACACCGGGGAGCTGTTTTTT.